This is a list of T cell receptor beta chains from one sample in a study of cytomegalovirus exposure and HLA in healthy donors. The method was immunoSEQ multiplex PCR; TCRdb's version includes in-frame clones alone and lacks a portion of them. The sample gives about 90,000 clones, less than 85% of which show up once; approximately 2.3% is in the top ten. Sequencing input: PBMCs. Source of these receptors: a man between 18 and 35 years old in good health and CMV-seronegative. Both conserved end residues are part of each CDR3. A D gene is named only where the DNA matches it firmly. Clone size appears in some rows only: once, few, many, or a class for an expanded clone.

TRBV2	TRBD2	.	TRBJ2-1	TGTGCCAGCAGTGTTTCGGCTAGCGGGAGGGCCTACAATGAGCAGTTCTTC	CASSVSASGRAYNEQFF
TRBV6-1	TRBD2	.	TRBJ2-3	TGTGCCAGCACTGGCGGGAGAGGGAGGTATTTT	CASTGGRGRYF
TRBV29-1	TRBD1	.	TRBJ2-7	TGCAGCGTGCGGACAGGGGTGAGGGAGCAGTACTTC	CSVRTGVREQYF
TRBV19	TRBD2	.	TRBJ2-3	TGTGCCAGTAGTGGGGGGGAATTCACAGATACGCAGTATTTT	CASSGGEFTDTQYF
TRBV5-1	.	.	TRBJ1-1	TGCGCCAGCAGCTTCGCGACAGGTGCCTCATCCACTGAAGCTTTCTTT	CASSFATGASSTEAFF
TRBV6-6	TRBD1	.	TRBJ1-3	TGTGCCAGCAGTTCAAGACAGGGGACTGGAAACACCATATATTTT	CASSSRQGTGNTIYF
TRBV14	TRBD1	.	TRBJ1-4	TGTGCCAGCAGCCAACCGGGACAGGGTGAAAAACTGTTTTTT	CASSQPGQGEKLFF
TRBV5-1	.	few	TRBJ2-1	TGCGCCAGCAGCTTGGGGCAGGGGTTCTACAATGAGCAGTTCTTC	CASSLGQGFYNEQFF
TRBV4-1	TRBD1	.	TRBJ2-7	TGCGCCAGCAGCGTTACTAGACAGGGTAGGGGCTACGAGCAGTACTTC	CASSVTRQGRGYEQYF
TRBV27	TRBD2	.	TRBJ2-7	TGTGCCAGCAGTTTTAGCGGGAAGGAGCAGTACTTC	CASSFSGKEQYF
TRBV4-3	.	.	TRBJ1-2	TGCGCCAGCAGCCGATACCGCCAGGGCCCCTATGGCTACACCTTC	CASSRYRQGPYGYTF
TRBV7-8	.	.	TRBJ2-5	TGTGCCAGCAGCTTAGGACCGGGAGTAGGCGAGGAGACCCAGTACTTC	CASSLGPGVGEETQYF
TRBV13	TRBD2	.	TRBJ2-7	TGTGCCAGCAGCCCCCGCGGGACTAGTTCCTACGAGCAGTACTTC	CASSPRGTSSYEQYF
TRBV15	.	medium-sized	TRBJ2-3	TGTGCCACCAGCAGATCAGCGGGCGGCACAGATACGCAGTATTTT	CATSRSAGGTDTQYF
TRBV9	.	.	TRBJ1-2	TGTGCCAGCAGGGGCAGGGATGGTGGTGGCTACACCTTC	CASRGRDGGGYTF
TRBV19	.	few	TRBJ1-1	TGTGCCAGTAGTGTCCGGGGGAAGGGTGAAGCTTTCTTT	CASSVRGKGEAFF
TRBV27	.	.	TRBJ1-2	TGTGCCAGCAGGGTTGGGTCAGCAGACTCCTATGGCTACACCTTC	CASRVGSADSYGYTF
TRBV5-6	.	.	TRBJ1-4	TGTGCCAGCAGCTTGGCAGGAAATGAAAAACTGTTTTTT	CASSLAGNEKLFF
TRBV6-4	TRBD2	.	TRBJ2-1	TGTGCCAGCAGTGAGAGGACTAGCGGTTACAATGAGCAGTTCTTC	CASSERTSGYNEQFF
TRBV9	TRBD1	.	TRBJ1-1	TGTGCCAGCAGCCCGGACAGGGTGTCTGAAGCTTTCTTT	CASSPDRVSEAFF
TRBV2	TRBD2	.	TRBJ2-7	TGTGCCAGCAGTGCATCGACTAGCGGGAGGGTTTTCTACGAGCAGTACTTC	CASSASTSGRVFYEQYF
TRBV28	TRBD1	.	TRBJ1-2	TGTGCCAGCAGTGTCGCACGGGACAGAGGTGGCTACACCTTC	CASSVARDRGGYTF
TRBV2	TRBD1	.	TRBJ2-7	TGTGCCAGCAGTGGGGGGACAGGGTTCTACGAGCAGTACTTC	CASSGGTGFYEQYF
TRBV7-6	TRBD2	.	TRBJ2-5	TGTGCCAGCAGCTTAGGACTAGCGGGAGTGGCGCAAGAGACCCAGTACTTC	CASSLGLAGVAQETQYF
TRBV11-3	TRBD1	once	TRBJ2-7	TGTGCCAGCAGCCGGGACAGCGTGGGCGAGCAGTACTTC	CASSRDSVGEQYF
TRBV2	TRBD2	.	TRBJ2-1	TGTGCCAGCAGTGAAGCGCTGCAGGGGCTAGCGGGAAACTACAATGAGCAGTTCTTC	CASSEALQGLAGNYNEQFF
TRBV28	.	.	TRBJ2-7	TGTGCCAGCAGAACCACAGGGTACGAGCAGTACTTC	CASRTTGYEQYF
TRBV19	TRBD2	once	TRBJ2-4	TGTGCCAGTAGTAAAAGGCTAGCGGGTAGAGAGTCCAAAAACATTCAGTACTTC	CASSKRLAGRESKNIQYF
TRBV19	TRBD1	few	TRBJ1-5	TGTGCCAGTAGTATAGGGGACAGCACCTATCAGCCCCAGCATTTT	CASSIGDSTYQPQHF
TRBV27	.	.	TRBJ2-7	TGTGCCAGCAGTTTGTCCGGCTACGAGCAGTACTTC	CASSLSGYEQYF
TRBV15	TRBD2	.	TRBJ2-7	TGTGCCACCAGCAGGGAACTAGCGGAGAGCTCCTACGAGCAGTACTTC	CATSRELAESSYEQYF
TRBV19	.	.	TRBJ1-1	TGTGCCAGTAGTATGGGGAGAACTGAAGCTTTCTTT	CASSMGRTEAFF
TRBV5-1	TRBD2	.	TRBJ2-7	TGCGCCAGCAGTTCTCTCACTAGCGGGAGCCTCTCCGAGCAGTACTTC	CASSSLTSGSLSEQYF
TRBV13	TRBD2	.	TRBJ2-1	TGTGCCAGCAGCCCCATCCGGACTAGCGGGAGGGTCTACAATGAGCAGTTCTTC	CASSPIRTSGRVYNEQFF
TRBV19	TRBD2	.	TRBJ2-1	TGTGCCAGTAGTCGAGCGGGAGAGGTCATGGTATCGTCCTACAATGAGCAGTTCTTC	CASSRAGEVMVSSYNEQFF
TRBV2	.	.	TRBJ1-2	TGTGCCAGCAGTTTCCAGTCGAGGAGCTATGGCTACACCTTC	CASSFQSRSYGYTF
TRBV9	TRBD2	.	TRBJ2-5	TGTGCCAGCAGCGTAGGGACTAGCGGGAGAGGGGAGACCCAGTACTTC	CASSVGTSGRGETQYF
TRBV27	TRBD1	.	TRBJ2-5	TGTGCCAGCAGGCTGGCGACAGGGGGCGGGGAGACCCAGTACTTC	CASRLATGGGETQYF
TRBV28	TRBD1	.	TRBJ1-5	TGTGCCAGCAGTTTGTTGGGGCTTGACAGGGTAGTCAATCAGCCCCAGCATTTT	CASSLLGLDRVVNQPQHF
TRBV14	.	.	TRBJ1-1	TGTGCCAGCACTACCAATCACGGGTTTTACACTGAAGCTTTCTTT	CASTTNHGFYTEAFF
TRBV19	.	once	TRBJ1-1	TGTGCCAGTTTGGACGGCCAGAGGGGGTTGCACACTGAAGCTTTCTTT	CASLDGQRGLHTEAFF
TRBV29-1	.	.	TRBJ2-5	TGCAGCGTTCAGGGGCGATTTTACCAAGAGACCCAGTACTTC	CSVQGRFYQETQYF
TRBV14	TRBD1	.	TRBJ1-5	TGTGCCAGCAGCCAGACAGGGTTCGAACAGCCCCAGCATTTT	CASSQTGFEQPQHF
TRBV5-8	.	once	TRBJ2-7	TGTGCCAGCAGCTTCCCTTGGAGGGGCTCCCACTACGAGCAGTACTTC	CASSFPWRGSHYEQYF
TRBV7-9	TRBD1	.	TRBJ1-1	TGTGCCAGCAGCGCAGGGGGACAGAACACTGAAGCTTTCTTT	CASSAGGQNTEAFF
TRBV7-6	TRBD2	once	TRBJ2-5	TGTGCCAGCAGCTTAGCAGCAGGGGCGGGAGGGGAGACCCAGTACTTC	CASSLAAGAGGETQYF
TRBV19	.	.	TRBJ1-1	TGTGCCAGTAGTAATACAGGCCTCCGGGACACTGAAGCTTTCTTT	CASSNTGLRDTEAFF
TRBV30	.	.	TRBJ2-2	TGTGCCTGGAGTGTAGGGGCCGGGGAGCTGTTTTTT	CAWSVGAGELFF
TRBV19	TRBD2	.	TRBJ2-1	TGTGCCAGAACACAGCGGGATTTCCAATGTGAGCAGTTCTTC	CARTQRDFQCEQFF
TRBV5-1	.	.	TRBJ2-7	TGCGCCAGCAGCTTGGCCGTCTCCTACGAGCAGTACTTC	CASSLAVSYEQYF
TRBV6-6	TRBD1	.	TRBJ2-7	TGTGCCAGCAGTTCCGGGACAGCTCCCTACGAGCAGTACTTC	CASSSGTAPYEQYF
TRBV27	TRBD1	.	TRBJ2-7	TGTGCCAGCAGTTTTTGGACAGGGAGTTCCTACGAGCAGTACTTC	CASSFWTGSSYEQYF
TRBV6-5	TRBD1	few	TRBJ2-5	TGTGCCAGCACCCGGACAGGGAAAGAGACCCAGTACTTC	CASTRTGKETQYF
TRBV9	.	.	TRBJ1-1	TGTGCCAGCAGCGTAGCCCCGGACAGAATATGGGAAGCTTTCTTT	CASSVAPDRIWEAFF
TRBV14	.	.	TRBJ2-1	TGTGCCAGCAGCCAAGAACTAGTAGGTGAGCAGTTCTTC	CASSQELVGEQFF